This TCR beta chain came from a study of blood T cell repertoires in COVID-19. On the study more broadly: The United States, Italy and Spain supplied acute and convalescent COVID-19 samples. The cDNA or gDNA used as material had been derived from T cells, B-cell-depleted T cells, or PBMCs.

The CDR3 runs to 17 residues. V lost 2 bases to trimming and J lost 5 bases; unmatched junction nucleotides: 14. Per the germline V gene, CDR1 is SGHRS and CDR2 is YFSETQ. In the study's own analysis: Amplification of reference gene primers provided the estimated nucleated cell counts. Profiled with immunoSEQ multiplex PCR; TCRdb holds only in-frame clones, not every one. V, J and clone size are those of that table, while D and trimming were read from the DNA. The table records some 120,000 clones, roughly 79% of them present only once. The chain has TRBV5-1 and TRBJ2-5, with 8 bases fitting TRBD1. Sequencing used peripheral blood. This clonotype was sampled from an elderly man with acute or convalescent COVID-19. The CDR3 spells CASSLSMGQATGETQYF. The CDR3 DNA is TGCGCCAGCAGCTTATCAATGGGACAGGCGACGGGGGAGACCCAGTACTTC.